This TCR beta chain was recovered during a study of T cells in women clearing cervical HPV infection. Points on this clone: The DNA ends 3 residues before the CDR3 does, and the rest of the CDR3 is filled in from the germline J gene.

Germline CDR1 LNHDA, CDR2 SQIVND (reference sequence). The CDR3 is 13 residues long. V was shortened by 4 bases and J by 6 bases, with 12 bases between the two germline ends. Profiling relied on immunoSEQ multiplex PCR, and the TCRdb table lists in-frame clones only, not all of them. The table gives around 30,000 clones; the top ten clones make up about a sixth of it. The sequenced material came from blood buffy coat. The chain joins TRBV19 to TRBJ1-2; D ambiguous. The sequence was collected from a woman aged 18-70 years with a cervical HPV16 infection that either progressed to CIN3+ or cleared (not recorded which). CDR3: CASSTIQANGYTF. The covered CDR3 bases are TGTGCCAGTAGTACGATCCAAGCCAATGGC.